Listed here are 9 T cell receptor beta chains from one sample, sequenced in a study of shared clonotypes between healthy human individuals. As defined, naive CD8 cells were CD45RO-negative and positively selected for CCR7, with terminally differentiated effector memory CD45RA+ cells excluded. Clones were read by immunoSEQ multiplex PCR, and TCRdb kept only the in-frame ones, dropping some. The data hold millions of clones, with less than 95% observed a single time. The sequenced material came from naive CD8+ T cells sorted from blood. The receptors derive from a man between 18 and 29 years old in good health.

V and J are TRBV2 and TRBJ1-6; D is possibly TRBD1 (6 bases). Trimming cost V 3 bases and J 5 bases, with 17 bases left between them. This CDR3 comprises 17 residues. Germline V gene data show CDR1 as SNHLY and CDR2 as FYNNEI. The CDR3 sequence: CASSDTRDNRDNSPLHF. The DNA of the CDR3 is TGTGCCAGCAGTGATACACGGGACAATCGAGATAATTCACCCCTCCACTTT. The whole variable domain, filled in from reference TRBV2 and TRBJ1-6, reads EPEVTQTPSHQVTQMGQEVILRCVPISNHLYFYWYRQILGQKVEFLVSFYNNEISEKSEIFDDQFSVERPDGSNFTLKIRSTKLEDSAMYFCASSDTRDNRDNSPLHFGNGTRLTVT.

The DNA for the CDR3 is TGTGCCAGCAGCCCTTCGCGGGACAGTCCCTACGAGCAGTACTTC. Amino acids: CASSPSRDSPYEQYF. The V and J genes are TRBV7-6 and TRBJ2-7, with D maybe TRBD1 (7 bases). The CDR3 has 15 residues. The germline V gene encodes CDR1 SGHVS and CDR2 FNYEAQ. Trimming left V 5 bases short and J 2 bases short, with 16 bases between. The full variable domain, completed using reference TRBV7-6 and TRBJ2-7, is GAGVSQSPRYKVTKRGQDVALRCDPISGHVSLYWYRQALGQGPEFLTYFNYEAQQDKSGLPNDRFSAERPEGSISTLTIQRTEQRDSAMYRCASSPSRDSPYEQYFGPGTRLTVT.

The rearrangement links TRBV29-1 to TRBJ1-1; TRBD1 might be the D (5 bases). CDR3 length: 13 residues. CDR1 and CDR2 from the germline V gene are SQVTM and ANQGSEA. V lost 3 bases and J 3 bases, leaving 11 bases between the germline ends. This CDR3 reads CSVDGGEHTEAFF. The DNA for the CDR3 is TGCAGCGTTGATGGGGGGGAGCACACTGAAGCTTTCTTT.

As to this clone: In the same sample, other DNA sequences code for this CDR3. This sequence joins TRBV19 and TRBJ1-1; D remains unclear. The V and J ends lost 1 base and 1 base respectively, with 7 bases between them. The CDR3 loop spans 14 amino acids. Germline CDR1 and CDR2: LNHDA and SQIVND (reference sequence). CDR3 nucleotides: TGTGCCAGTAGTATAGTTGGCGGGAACACTGAAGCTTTCTTT. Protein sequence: CASSIVGGNTEAFF.

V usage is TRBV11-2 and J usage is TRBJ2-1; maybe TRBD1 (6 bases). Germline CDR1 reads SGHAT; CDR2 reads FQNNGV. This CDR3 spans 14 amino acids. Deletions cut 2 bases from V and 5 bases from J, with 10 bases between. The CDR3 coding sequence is TGTGCCAGCAGCTTAATGACAGGCGACAATGAGCAGTTCTTC. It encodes CASSLMTGDNEQFF.

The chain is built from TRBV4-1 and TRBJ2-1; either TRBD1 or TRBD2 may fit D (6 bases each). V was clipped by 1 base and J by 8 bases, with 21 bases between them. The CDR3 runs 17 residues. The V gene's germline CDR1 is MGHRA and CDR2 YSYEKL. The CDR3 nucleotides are TGCGCCAGCAGCCAAGTTGGTACTAGCCGTGGGGGCTATGAGCAGTTCTTC. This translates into CASSQVGTSRGGYEQFF.

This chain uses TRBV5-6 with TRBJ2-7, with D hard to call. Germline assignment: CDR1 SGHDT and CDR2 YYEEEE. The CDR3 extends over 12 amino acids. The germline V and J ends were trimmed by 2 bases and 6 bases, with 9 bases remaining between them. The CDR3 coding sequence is TGTGCCAGCAGCTTACAACATTCCGAGCAGTACTTC. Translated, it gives CASSLQHSEQYF.

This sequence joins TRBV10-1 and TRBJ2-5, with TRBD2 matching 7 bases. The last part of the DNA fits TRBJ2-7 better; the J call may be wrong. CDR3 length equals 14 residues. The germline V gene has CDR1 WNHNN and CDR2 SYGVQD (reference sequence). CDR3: CASSEYGGSAEQYF. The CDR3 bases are TGCGCCAGCAGTGAGTACGGGGGGTCCGCCGAGCAGTACTTC.

The CDR3 DNA follows: TGTGCCAGCAGACTCGGACAGGGCTCCTACGAGCAGTACTTC. Protein product: CASRLGQGSYEQYF. The chain has TRBV5-5 and TRBJ2-7; 8 bases line up with TRBD1. V lost 5 bases, J lost 0 bases, and 4 bases stayed unmatched. The CDR3 loop spans 14 amino acids. Germline loops: CDR1 SGHKS, CDR2 YYEKEE (reference sequence).